A selection of T cell receptor beta chains follows, all from one sample in a study of blood T cell repertoires in COVID-19. The assay was immunoSEQ multiplex PCR, and TCRdb's table has in-frame clones only and misses some. Of over 150,000 clones listed, about 86% were seen once; the top ten hold about 9.7%. The sample consisted of peripheral blood. These receptors were obtained from a man aged 45-60 years with active or convalescent COVID-19. Both conserved end residues are part of each CDR3. Fields, in order: clone size, V gene, J gene, D gene, CDR3 DNA, CDR3 protein. A D gene is named only where the DNA matches it firmly. Clone sizes are given selectively: once, few, many, or a class where the clone is expanded.

>once|TRBV6-2/TRBV6-3|TRBJ2-7|.
TGTGCCAGCAGCGATGACCCAGACAGCTCCTACGAGCAGTACTTC
CASSDDPDSSYEQYF
>.|TRBV5-1|TRBJ1-4|.
TGCGCCAGCAGCTTGTGGGGGGCAACTAATGAAAAACTGTTTTTT
CASSLWGATNEKLFF
>.|TRBV7-9|TRBJ1-2|.
TGTGCCAGCAGCTTAGAGAACAATGGCTACACCTTC
CASSLENNGYTF
>few|TRBV10-2|TRBJ2-3|TRBD2
TGCGCCAGCAACGGGGAGTCAGGGACTAGCGGTCTCGGGGATACGCAGTATTTT
CASNGESGTSGLGDTQYF
>.|TRBV28|TRBJ1-6|.
TGTGCCAGCAGTCTCGGACAGAAAAGCTCCTATAATTCACCCCTCCACTTT
CASSLGQKSSYNSPLHF
>.|TRBV30|TRBJ1-5|.
TGTGCCTGGAGAACGAGGGGGGGTGTAGGCCAGCCCCAGCATTTT
CAWRTRGGVGQPQHF
>few|TRBV19|TRBJ1-5|.
TGTGCCAGTAGTAAGGGGTTGCCCCAGCATTTT
CASSKGLPQHF
>.|TRBV2|TRBJ1-4|.
TGTGCCAGCCGAGGTCAGTCAACTAATGAAAAACTGTTTTTT
CASRGQSTNEKLFF
>.|TRBV7-6|TRBJ2-6|TRBD1
TGTGCCAGCGGACAGGGGGCGGTAGGGGCCAACGTCCTGACTTTC
CASGQGAVGANVLTF
>.|TRBV28|TRBJ1-1|TRBD1
TGTGCCAGCAGTTTTGGAGGAGACAGGGGCACTGAAGCTTTCTTT
CASSFGGDRGTEAFF
>.|TRBV9|TRBJ1-5|TRBD1
TGTGCCAGCAGCCCCGGGACAGTAAATCAGCCCCAGCATTTT
CASSPGTVNQPQHF
>.|TRBV18|TRBJ2-2|.
TGTGCCAGCTCACGTCAACAGGTCACCGGGGAGCTGTTTTTT
CASSRQQVTGELFF